This is a list of T cell receptor beta chains from one sample in a study of cytomegalovirus exposure and HLA in healthy donors. Assay used: immunoSEQ multiplex PCR; TCRdb lists only in-frame clones, some missing. The table includes around 120,000 clones, 80% detected once. The sample comprised PBMCs. These TCRs come from a man aged 25 to 40 in good health and CMV-seronegative. Both conserved end residues are part of each CDR3. The order of the fields is D gene, V gene, J gene, clone size, CDR3 protein, CDR3 DNA. D genes are given only for firm matches. Clone size is shown for a subset of rows, as once, few, many or a class of expanded clone.

NA,TRBV7-9,TRBJ1-2,NA,CASSPSAQIDGYTF,TGTGCCAGCAGCCCGAGCGCACAAATCGATGGCTACACCTTC
TRBD2,TRBV15,TRBJ2-5,once,CATSRDEAGALETQYF,TGTGCCACCAGCAGAGATGAAGCGGGAGCGCTAGAGACCCAGTACTTC
NA,TRBV5-5,TRBJ2-1,NA,CASSLRIFSTSYNEQFF,TGTGCCAGCAGCTTGAGAATATTTAGCACCTCCTACAATGAGCAGTTCTTC
NA,TRBV10-2,TRBJ1-1,few,CASSATGNTEAFF,TGCGCCAGCAGCGCAACAGGGAACACTGAAGCTTTCTTT
TRBD2,TRBV27,TRBJ2-7,few,CASKVRTSGAYEQYF,TGTGCCAGCAAGGTCCGGACTAGCGGGGCCTACGAGCAGTACTTC
NA,TRBV18,TRBJ2-2,NA,CASSPLGGHTGELFF,TGTGCCAGCTCACCATTGGGGGGTCACACCGGGGAGCTGTTTTTT
TRBD2,TRBV29-1,TRBJ2-3,NA,CSVRGLAADTQYF,TGCAGCGTAAGGGGACTAGCGGCAGATACGCAGTATTTT
NA,TRBV29-1,TRBJ1-2,NA,CSVDPRNGYTF,TGCAGCGTTGATCCGAGAAATGGCTACACCTTC
TRBD2,TRBV5-1,TRBJ2-1,NA,CASSLWASGSPGWNEQFF,TGCGCCAGCAGCTTGTGGGCTAGCGGATCCCCCGGGTGGAATGAGCAGTTCTTC
TRBD1,TRBV10-3,TRBJ2-7,NA,CAISAIRGQGANLRSYEQYF,TGTGCCATCAGTGCTATTAGGGGACAGGGGGCGAACCTTCGCTCCTACGAGCAGTACTTC
TRBD2,TRBV6-4,TRBJ2-1,medium-sized,CASSDSTSGYNEQFF,TGTGCCAGCAGTGACTCGACTAGCGGGTACAATGAGCAGTTCTTC
NA,TRBV5-1,TRBJ2-7,NA,CASSLEVGGERDLYEQYF,TGCGCCAGCAGCTTGGAAGTTGGTGGGGAGCGCGACCTCTACGAGCAGTACTTC
NA,TRBV11-3,TRBJ1-1,few,CASSPGRVWNTEAFF,TGTGCCAGCAGCCCTGGGCGGGTTTGGAACACTGAAGCTTTCTTT
TRBD2,TRBV7-2,TRBJ2-2,few,CASSTGGPDTGELFF,TGTGCCAGCAGTACGGGAGGGCCGGACACCGGGGAGCTGTTTTTT
NA,TRBV15,TRBJ1-2,NA,CATSRDSLSESYGYTF,TGTGCCACCAGCAGAGATTCTCTCTCTGAGAGTTATGGCTACACCTTC
TRBD1,TRBV4-2,TRBJ2-1,NA,CASSGQADNEQFF,TGTGCCAGCTCGGGACAGGCCGACAATGAGCAGTTCTTC
NA,TRBV7-2,TRBJ2-7,NA,CASSFGWQGIYEQYF,TGTGCCAGCAGCTTTGGTTGGCAGGGAATCTACGAGCAGTACTTC
NA,TRBV7-9,TRBJ1-1,NA,CASSSAGPEAFF,TGTGCCAGCAGCTCTGCAGGCCCCGAAGCTTTCTTT
NA,TRBV19,TRBJ2-1,once,CASSMMKESYNEQFF,TGTGCCAGTAGTATGATGAAGGAGTCCTACAATGAGCAGTTCTTC
TRBD1,TRBV5-1,TRBJ1-1,NA,CASSLASGGHKNTEAFF,TGCGCCAGCAGCTTGGCATCAGGGGGCCACAAGAACACTGAAGCTTTCTTT
NA,TRBV27,TRBJ1-5,once,CASKQGYSNQPQHF,TGTGCCAGCAAACAGGGTTATAGCAATCAGCCCCAGCATTTT
NA,TRBV6-5,TRBJ2-7,NA,CASKTGLMEYEQYF,TGTGCCAGCAAAACGGGACTCATGGAATACGAGCAGTACTTC
NA,TRBV5-1,TRBJ2-1,NA,CASSPGTPSEQFF,TGCGCCAGCAGCCCCGGGACTCCGAGTGAGCAGTTCTTC
NA,TRBV6-1,TRBJ2-5,NA,CASPQGYQETQYF,TGTGCCAGCCCCCAGGGATACCAAGAGACCCAGTACTTC
NA,TRBV10-2,TRBJ2-5,few,CASSELQETQYF,TGCGCCAGCAGTGAGCTTCAAGAGACCCAGTACTTC
NA,TRBV7-9,TRBJ2-7,NA,CSSSSSRASTSYEQYF,TGTTCCAGCAGCTCATCCCGGGCCTCCACTAGCTACGAGCAGTACTTC
NA,TRBV7-7,TRBJ2-1,NA,CASSLETGMSSYNEQFF,TGTGCTAGCAGCTTGGAGACAGGAATGAGCTCCTACAATGAGCAGTTCTTC
TRBD1,TRBV28,TRBJ1-2,NA,CASSLPNRGTGIGYTF,TGTGCCAGCAGTTTACCTAACCGCGGGACAGGGATCGGCTACACCTTC
TRBD2,TRBV27,TRBJ2-7,NA,CASSLNSGSHEQYF,TGTGCCAGCAGTTTAAATAGCGGGAGCCACGAGCAGTACTTC
NA,TRBV6-5,TRBJ2-5,NA,CASSYSAGQFQETQYF,TGTGCCAGCAGTTACTCGGCGGGGCAGTTCCAAGAGACCCAGTACTTC
NA,TRBV6-4,TRBJ2-3,few,CASSDSLRDPDTQYF,TGTGCCAGCAGTGACAGTCTGCGGGATCCAGATACGCAGTATTTT
NA,TRBV5-4,TRBJ2-7,once,CASSRTDFSYEQYF,TGTGCCAGCAGCCGGACAGACTTCTCCTACGAGCAGTACTTC
NA,TRBV5-4,TRBJ1-1,NA,CASARGEGTEAFF,TGTGCCAGCGCCAGGGGAGAGGGCACTGAAGCTTTCTTT
TRBD2,TRBV13,TRBJ2-7,NA,CASTLAGGYYEQYF,TGTGCCAGCACTCTAGCGGGAGGTTACTACGAGCAGTACTTC
TRBD1,TRBV5-1,TRBJ2-7,NA,CASSLAGGYYEQYF,TGCGCCAGCAGCTTGGCAGGGGGTTACTACGAGCAGTACTTC
NA,TRBV28,TRBJ1-1,NA,CASSLGGLRAFF,TGTGCCAGCAGTTTAGGAGGACTCCGAGCTTTCTTT
TRBD2,TRBV7-9,TRBJ2-7,NA,CASSLVASGSYEQYF,TGTGCCAGCAGCTTAGTGGCTAGCGGAAGCTACGAGCAGTACTTC
NA,TRBV27,TRBJ2-4,NA,CASSSRTSGEAKNIQYF,TGTGCCAGCAGTTCGCGCACGTCGGGTGAAGCCAAAAACATTCAGTACTTC
NA,TRBV28,TRBJ2-6,NA,CASSPGGTGANVLTF,TGTGCCAGCAGTCCCGGGGGTACTGGGGCCAACGTCCTGACTTTC
TRBD1,TRBV7-9,TRBJ1-2,NA,CASSSGQSANYGYTF,TGTGCCAGCAGCTCGGGACAGTCAGCTAACTATGGCTACACCTTC
NA,TRBV19,TRBJ1-1,NA,CASSIFGGATEAFF,TGTGCCAGTAGTATATTCGGGGGGGCCACTGAAGCTTTCTTT